This is a list of T cell receptor beta chains from one sample in a study of cytotoxic CD8 clonotypes in ibrutinib-treated CLL. Using immunoSEQ multiplex PCR, the repertoire was profiled, and TCRdb retains in-frame clones only, with some absent. The table has tens of thousands of clones, around 83% seen once. The material was PBMCs, obtained before ibrutinib treatment. The origin of the receptors is a human donor with chronic lymphocytic leukemia. Both conserved end residues are part of each CDR3. A D gene is named only where the DNA matches it firmly. Size is omitted from some rows. Given values are once, few, many or a class for expanded clones.

CDR3 protein: CASSLSFDEQFF
CDR3 DNA: TGTGCCAGCAGCTTGAGTTTTGATGAGCAGTTCTTC
V gene: TRBV5-6
D gene: NA
clone size: NA
J gene: TRBJ2-1

CDR3 protein: CASSSTRAGTEAFF
CDR3 DNA: TGTGCCAGCAGCTCCACCAGGGCGGGGACTGAAGCTTTCTTT
V gene: TRBV5-4
D gene: NA
clone size: NA
J gene: TRBJ1-1

CDR3 protein: CASKPGRDGELFF
CDR3 DNA: TGTGCCAGCAAGCCGGGGAGGGACGGGGAGCTGTTTTTT
V gene: TRBV28
D gene: TRBD2
clone size: NA
J gene: TRBJ2-2

CDR3 protein: CASSPGPGLNTEAFF
CDR3 DNA: TGTGCCAGCAGCCCCGGTCCAGGGCTGAACACTGAAGCTTTCTTT
V gene: TRBV7-7
D gene: NA
clone size: NA
J gene: TRBJ1-1

CDR3 protein: CASSFQGANTGELFF
CDR3 DNA: TGTGCCAGCAGCTTCCAGGGCGCGAACACCGGGGAGCTGTTTTTT
V gene: TRBV11-3
D gene: NA
clone size: NA
J gene: TRBJ2-2

CDR3 protein: CAWSPDRETEAFF
CDR3 DNA: TGTGCCTGGAGTCCGGACAGGGAAACTGAAGCTTTCTTT
V gene: TRBV30
D gene: TRBD1
clone size: NA
J gene: TRBJ1-1

CDR3 protein: CASSSAKREQFF
CDR3 DNA: TGTGCCAGCAGCTCAGCAAAGCGGGAGCAGTTCTTC
V gene: TRBV11-3
D gene: NA
clone size: NA
J gene: TRBJ2-1

CDR3 protein: CASSPLTTTTGTNEKLFF
CDR3 DNA: TGTGCCAGCTCACCCCTCACAACCACGACAGGAACTAATGAAAAACTGTTTTTT
V gene: TRBV18
D gene: NA
clone size: NA
J gene: TRBJ1-4

CDR3 protein: CASSLGEGLDTQYF
CDR3 DNA: TGTGCCAGCAGCTTGGGGGAGGGCCTTGATACGCAGTATTTT
V gene: TRBV7-9
D gene: TRBD2
clone size: NA
J gene: TRBJ2-3

CDR3 protein: CASVRDLSNQPQHF
CDR3 DNA: TGTGCCAGTGTCCGAGATCTCAGCAATCAGCCCCAGCATTTT
V gene: TRBV6-1
D gene: NA
clone size: NA
J gene: TRBJ1-5

CDR3 protein: CASSFGTGPYEQYF
CDR3 DNA: TGTGCCAGCAGTTTCGGGACAGGGCCCTACGAGCAGTACTTC
V gene: TRBV27
D gene: TRBD1
clone size: NA
J gene: TRBJ2-7

CDR3 protein: CASSYYARDRGNGYTF
CDR3 DNA: TGTGCCAGCAGCTACTACGCCCGGGACAGGGGGAATGGCTACACCTTC
V gene: TRBV7-9
D gene: TRBD1
clone size: NA
J gene: TRBJ1-2

CDR3 protein: CASSQAQRMSTNEKLFF
CDR3 DNA: TGTGCCAGCAGCCAAGCACAGCGAATGTCAACTAATGAAAAACTGTTTTTT
V gene: TRBV4-2
D gene: NA
clone size: NA
J gene: TRBJ1-4

CDR3 protein: CASSPRAGLNTEAFF
CDR3 DNA: TGTGCCAGCTCACCACGCGCAGGTCTGAACACTGAAGCTTTCTTT
V gene: TRBV18
D gene: NA
clone size: NA
J gene: TRBJ1-1

CDR3 protein: CASSYILAGGGEQYF
CDR3 DNA: TGTGCCAGCAGTTACATCTTGGCGGGAGGGGGTGAGCAGTACTTC
V gene: TRBV28
D gene: TRBD2
clone size: NA
J gene: TRBJ2-7

CDR3 protein: CASSGRRFNEQFF
CDR3 DNA: TGTGCCAGCAGCGGTCGTCGTTTCAATGAGCAGTTCTTC
V gene: TRBV11-3
D gene: NA
clone size: once
J gene: TRBJ2-1

CDR3 protein: CASSFRAGVPDTQYF
CDR3 DNA: TGTGCCAGCAGCTTTAGAGCGGGAGTACCGGATACGCAGTATTTT
V gene: TRBV7-2
D gene: TRBD2
clone size: NA
J gene: TRBJ2-3

CDR3 protein: CASSSNLLGSTDTQYF
CDR3 DNA: TGTGCCAGCAGTTCCAACCTCCTGGGGAGCACAGATACGCAGTATTTT
V gene: TRBV27
D gene: NA
clone size: NA
J gene: TRBJ2-3

CDR3 protein: CASYSGTVNTEAFF
CDR3 DNA: TGTGCCAGCTACTCCGGGACGGTAAACACTGAAGCTTTCTTT
V gene: TRBV18
D gene: NA
clone size: NA
J gene: TRBJ1-1

CDR3 protein: CASSPLRVGYEQYF
CDR3 DNA: TGTGCCAGCAGCCCACTGAGGGTAGGGTACGAGCAGTACTTC
V gene: TRBV6-6
D gene: NA
clone size: NA
J gene: TRBJ2-7

CDR3 protein: CASSEFLAEAEAFF
CDR3 DNA: TGTGCCAGCAGTGAGTTTTTGGCAGAAGCTGAAGCTTTCTTT
V gene: TRBV6-1
D gene: NA
clone size: once
J gene: TRBJ1-1

CDR3 protein: CASSEQLATTGELFF
CDR3 DNA: TGTGCCAGCAGTGAGCAACTAGCGACCACCGGGGAGCTGTTTTTT
V gene: TRBV6-1
D gene: TRBD2
clone size: once
J gene: TRBJ2-2

CDR3 protein: CASSLTASGSTKQFF
CDR3 DNA: TGTGCCAGCAGCTTGACAGCTAGCGGGAGTACGAAGCAGTTCTTC
V gene: TRBV5-4
D gene: TRBD2
clone size: NA
J gene: TRBJ2-1

CDR3 protein: CASSIRGEGNQPQHF
CDR3 DNA: TGTGCCAGTAGTATTAGGGGAGAGGGCAATCAGCCCCAGCATTTT
V gene: TRBV19
D gene: NA
clone size: few
J gene: TRBJ1-5

CDR3 protein: CASSAQTGVAADTQYF
CDR3 DNA: TGTGCCAGCAGTGCACAAACAGGGGTGGCGGCAGATACGCAGTATTTT
V gene: TRBV6-1
D gene: TRBD1
clone size: NA
J gene: TRBJ2-3

CDR3 protein: CSVIFYWSPENTEAFF
CDR3 DNA: TGCAGCGTTATCTTCTACTGGTCTCCCGAGAACACTGAAGCTTTCTTT
V gene: TRBV29-1
D gene: NA
clone size: NA
J gene: TRBJ1-1

CDR3 protein: CASSPRAGGPYTQYF
CDR3 DNA: TGCGCCAGTTCGCCGCGGGCGGGAGGGCCATATACGCAGTATTTT
V gene: TRBV5-1
D gene: TRBD2
clone size: NA
J gene: TRBJ2-3

CDR3 protein: CASKRAGYTGNTIYF
CDR3 DNA: TGTGCCAGCAAGCGGGCAGGTTATACTGGAAACACCATATATTTT
V gene: TRBV28
D gene: NA
clone size: NA
J gene: TRBJ1-3

CDR3 protein: CASSPKIVGVYEQYF
CDR3 DNA: TGCGCCAGCAGCCCCAAGATAGTCGGAGTCTACGAGCAGTACTTC
V gene: TRBV4-3
D gene: NA
clone size: NA
J gene: TRBJ2-7

CDR3 protein: CASSVGPDSYNEQFF
CDR3 DNA: TGTGCCAGCAGCGTAGGTCCAGATTCCTACAATGAGCAGTTCTTC
V gene: TRBV9
D gene: NA
clone size: NA
J gene: TRBJ2-1

CDR3 protein: CASSVGFQDTQYF
CDR3 DNA: TGTGCCAGCAGCGTGGGCTTTCAAGATACGCAGTATTTT
V gene: TRBV9
D gene: NA
clone size: NA
J gene: TRBJ2-3